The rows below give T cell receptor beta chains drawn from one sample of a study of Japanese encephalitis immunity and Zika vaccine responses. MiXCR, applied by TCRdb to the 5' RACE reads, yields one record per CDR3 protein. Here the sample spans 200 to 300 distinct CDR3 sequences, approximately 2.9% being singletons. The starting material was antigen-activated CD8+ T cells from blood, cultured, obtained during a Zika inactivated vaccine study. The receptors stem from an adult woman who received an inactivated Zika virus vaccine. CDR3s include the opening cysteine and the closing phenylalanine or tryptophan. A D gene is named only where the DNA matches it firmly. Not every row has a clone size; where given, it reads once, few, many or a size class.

cdr3_aa: CAISEYGGSYGYTF
cdr3_nt: TGTGCCATCAGTGAGTATGGTGGGAGCTATGGCTACACCTTC
d_call: NA
j_call: TRBJ1-2
clone_size: medium-sized
v_call: TRBV10-3

cdr3_aa: CASSLRGAGNQPQHF
cdr3_nt: TGTGCCAGCAGTTTAAGGGGGGCTGGTAATCAGCCCCAGCATTTT
d_call: NA
j_call: TRBJ1-5
clone_size: large
v_call: TRBV27

cdr3_aa: CASSGGPRNQPQHF
cdr3_nt: TGTGCCAGCAGCGGTGGACCCCGCAATCAGCCCCAGCATTTT
d_call: NA
j_call: TRBJ1-5
clone_size: large
v_call: TRBV7-9

cdr3_aa: CASSLPGRNTEAFF
cdr3_nt: TGTGCCAGCAGTTTGCCAGGGAGAAACACTGAAGCTTTCTTT
d_call: NA
j_call: TRBJ1-1
clone_size: large
v_call: TRBV28

cdr3_aa: CASSLEAGLPYEQYF
cdr3_nt: TGTGCCAGCAGCTTAGAAGCGGGACTACCCTACGAGCAGTACTTC
d_call: TRBD2
j_call: TRBJ2-7
clone_size: large
v_call: TRBV7-2

cdr3_aa: CASSVRPVTSTDTQYF
cdr3_nt: TGTGCCAGCAGCGTAAGGCCCGTGACATCCACAGATACGCAGTATTTT
d_call: NA
j_call: TRBJ2-3
clone_size: medium-sized
v_call: TRBV9

cdr3_aa: CASSLLAGGTYNEQFF
cdr3_nt: TGTGCCAGCAGCTTGTTAGCGGGAGGGACCTACAATGAGCAGTTCTTC
d_call: TRBD2
j_call: TRBJ2-1
clone_size: large
v_call: TRBV14

cdr3_aa: CASSPQGAYHYGYTF
cdr3_nt: TGTGCCAGTAGTCCTCAGGGGGCCTATCACTATGGCTACACCTTC
d_call: TRBD1
j_call: TRBJ1-2
clone_size: medium-sized
v_call: TRBV19

cdr3_aa: CASSVGLAASPTYEQYF
cdr3_nt: TGTGCCAGCAGCGTAGGTCTAGCGGCCTCCCCTACGTACGAGCAGTACTTC
d_call: TRBD2
j_call: TRBJ2-7
clone_size: medium-sized
v_call: TRBV9

cdr3_aa: CASSYSWSHEQYF
cdr3_nt: TGTGCCAGCAGTTATTCTTGGAGTCACGAGCAGTACTTC
d_call: NA
j_call: TRBJ2-7
clone_size: large
v_call: TRBV6-5

cdr3_aa: CSATHLYGYTF
cdr3_nt: TGCAGTGCTACCCACCTTTATGGCTACACCTTC
d_call: NA
j_call: TRBJ1-2
clone_size: NA
v_call: TRBV20-1

cdr3_aa: CASSLQSWANEQYF
cdr3_nt: TGCGCCAGCAGCCTTCAGAGTTGGGCGAACGAGCAGTACTTC
d_call: NA
j_call: TRBJ2-7
clone_size: large
v_call: TRBV4-1

cdr3_aa: CATSESRGPGYTF
cdr3_nt: TGTGCCACCAGTGAATCCCGGGGGCCCGGCTACACCTTC
d_call: NA
j_call: TRBJ1-2
clone_size: large
v_call: TRBV24-1

cdr3_aa: CSVGAGSSYEQYF
cdr3_nt: TGCAGCGTGGGCGCAGGTTCCTCCTACGAGCAGTACTTC
d_call: NA
j_call: TRBJ2-7
clone_size: hyperexpanded
v_call: TRBV29-1

cdr3_aa: CASSRSSIYEQYF
cdr3_nt: TGTGCCAGCAGCCGATCTTCTATATACGAGCAGTACTTC
d_call: NA
j_call: TRBJ2-7
clone_size: medium-sized
v_call: TRBV12-3/TRBV12-4

cdr3_aa: CASSQEWTYGYTF
cdr3_nt: TGCGCCAGCAGCCAAGAGTGGACCTATGGCTACACCTTC
d_call: NA
j_call: TRBJ1-2
clone_size: NA
v_call: TRBV4-3

cdr3_aa: CASSLEQGWDEQYF
cdr3_nt: TGCGCCAGCAGCTTGGAACAGGGATGGGACGAGCAGTACTTC
d_call: NA
j_call: TRBJ2-7
clone_size: large
v_call: TRBV5-1

cdr3_aa: CASSFETATGANVLTF
cdr3_nt: TGTGCCAGCAGCTTTGAGACCGCGACTGGGGCCAACGTCCTGACTTTC
d_call: NA
j_call: TRBJ2-6
clone_size: large
v_call: TRBV7-9

cdr3_aa: CASSLYGMGGGNEQFF
cdr3_nt: TGTGCCAGCAGCTTGTACGGGATGGGAGGGGGCAATGAGCAGTTCTTC
d_call: NA
j_call: TRBJ2-1
clone_size: medium-sized
v_call: TRBV5-8

cdr3_aa: CASTLRDRGYEQYF
cdr3_nt: TGTGCCAGCACCCTCAGGGACAGGGGCTACGAGCAGTACTTC
d_call: TRBD1
j_call: TRBJ2-7
clone_size: large
v_call: TRBV2